This TCR beta chain was identified in a study of blood T cell repertoires in COVID-19. Study summary: Both acute and convalescent COVID-19 samples were obtained from the United States, Italy and Spain. The cDNA or gDNA used as material had been derived from T cells, B-cell-depleted T cells, or PBMCs.

Assay used: immunoSEQ multiplex PCR; TCRdb lists only in-frame clones, some missing. This table holds over 250,000 clones, 75% to 90% found once. This CDR3 comprises 18 residues. The germline gives CDR1 MNHEY, CDR2 SVGEGT. Trimming cost V 0 bases and J 3 bases; bases outside gene matches: 8. The sample consisted of peripheral blood. V is TRBV6-2 or TRBV6-3 and J is TRBJ1-1; 12 positions match TRBD1. The source of this sequence is a woman aged 70-85 years with acute or convalescent COVID-19. The CDR3 DNA is TGTGCCAGCAGTTACTCGAGTAAGGGGACAGGGGGCTACACTGAAGCTTTCTTT. Protein sequence: CASSYSSKGTGGYTEAFF.